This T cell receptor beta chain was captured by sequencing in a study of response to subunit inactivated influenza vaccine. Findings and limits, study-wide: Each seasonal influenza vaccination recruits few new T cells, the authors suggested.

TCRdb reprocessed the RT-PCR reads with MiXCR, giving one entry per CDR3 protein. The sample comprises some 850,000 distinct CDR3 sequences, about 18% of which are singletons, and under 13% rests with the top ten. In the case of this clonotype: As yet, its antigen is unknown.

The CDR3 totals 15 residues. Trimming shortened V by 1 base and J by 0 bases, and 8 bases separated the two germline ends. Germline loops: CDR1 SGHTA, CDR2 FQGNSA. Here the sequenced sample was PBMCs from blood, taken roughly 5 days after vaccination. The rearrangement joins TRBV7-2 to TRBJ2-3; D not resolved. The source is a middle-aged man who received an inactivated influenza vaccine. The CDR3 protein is CASSLVFLSTDTQYF. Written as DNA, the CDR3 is TGTGCCAGCAGCTTAGTTTTCCTAAGCACAGATACGCAGTATTTT.